A single sample is the source of the 18 T cell receptor beta chains below, sequenced in a study of T cells in women clearing cervical HPV infection. TCRdb's copy holds only in-frame clones and misses some; the assay was immunoSEQ multiplex PCR. The sample data list roughly 47,000 clones. Sequenced input: blood buffy coat. Every receptor here comes from a woman aged 18 to 75 with a cervical HPV16 infection that either progressed to CIN3+ or cleared (not recorded which).

Concerning this clone itself: The read is 3 residues too short to cover the CDR3 end, so that end is filled in from the germline J gene. The chain is built from TRBV3-1 (or the pseudogene TRBV3-2) and TRBJ2-5, with 8 bases that match TRBD1. The junction had 8 bases not matched to a gene; V was cut back by 0 bases and J by 5 bases. Per germline, CDR1 LGHDT and CDR2 YNNKEL (reference sequence). There are 16 residues in the CDR3. This chain's CDR3 is CASSQDPGGASETQYF. The sequenced CDR3 bases are TGTGCCAGCAGCCAAGACCCAGGGGGCGCATCGGAGACC.

Note on this clone: Read sequence stops 3 residues before the CDR3 end, and the germline J gene provides the missing end. The V call is TRBV19, the J call TRBJ1-5; 11 bases are a match to TRBD1. V gave up 3 bases and J gave up 9 bases; unmatched junction bases: 7. This CDR3 comprises 15 residues. Looked up from germline, CDR1 is LNHDA and CDR2 is SQIVND (reference sequence). CDR3 residues: CASSMDRGRGSPQHF. The sequenced CDR3 bases are TGTGCCAGTAGTATGGACAGGGGGCGCGGATCGCCC.

Of note for this clone: With the read ending 3 residues before the CDR3 end, the germline J gene is used to fill in that end. The rearrangement links TRBV19 to TRBJ1-4, with D perhaps matching TRBD1 (5 bases). The germline V gene has CDR1 LNHDA and CDR2 SQIVND (reference sequence). CDR3 length equals 14 residues. The CDR3 spells CASRVLSGANVLFF. The part of the CDR3 DNA that was read is TGTGCCAGTAGGGTTTTGTCTGGGGCCAACGTA.

The CDR3 protein is CASSPQDREIYEQYF. The sequenced CDR3 bases are TGTGCCAGCAGCCCTCAGGACAGGGAAATATACGAG. The chain uses TRBV28 and TRBJ2-7, with 8 positions matching TRBD1. The read ends 3 residues early relative to the CDR3; the germline J gene fills the gap. The junction had 11 bases not matched to a gene; V was cut back by 6 bases and J by 4 bases. Germline V gives CDR1 MDHEN, CDR2 SYDVKM. The CDR3 length is 15 residues.

As for this clone: Coverage ceases 3 residues before the CDR3 finishes, and the germline J gene fills in the end. The chain links TRBV20-1 to TRBJ2-7; a possible D gene is TRBD1 (6 bases). CDR3 length: 14 residues. V was cut by 0 bases and J by 4 bases, with 13 bases left in between. The V gene's germline CDR1 is DFQATT and CDR2 SNEGSKA (reference sequence). CDR3 sequence: CSAREGAQAYEQYF. Incomplete CDR3 DNA: TGCAGTGCTAGAGAGGGGGCTCAGGCTTACGAG.

To note about this clone: The read gets to within 3 residues of the CDR3 end, and the germline J gene fills in the rest. This chain connects TRBV30 to TRBJ1-2; D unresolved. Trimming removed 8 bases at V and 7 bases at J, with 23 bases between. This CDR3 has 14 residues. CDR1 GTSNPN and CDR2 SVGIG come from the germline V gene (reference sequence). The CDR3 DNA, read in part, is TGTGCCGGTAGCGCCAACAAGGAATTGGGTGGC. It translates to CAGSANKELGG. The CDR3 in its entirety is CAGSANKELGGYTF.

As regards this clone: The CDR3 extends 3 residues past the end of the read, so its final part is completed from the germline J gene. The chain has TRBV28 and TRBJ2-3; D not certain. The germline V gene has CDR1 MDHEN and CDR2 SYDVKM. Between the trimmed V and J ends, which lost 6 bases and 6 bases, there was a span of 10 bases. The CDR3 spans 12 residues. CDR3 loop: CASSPLGDTQYF. The sequenced CDR3 bases are TGTGCCAGCAGCCCCCTCGGGGATACG.

Concerning this clone: The read finishes 3 residues shy of the CDR3 end, and the germline J gene is used to complete it. The V gene is TRBV7-6, the J gene TRBJ2-2; D may be TRBD1 (6 bases). The V gene's germline CDR1 is SGHVS and CDR2 FNYEAQ. This CDR3 region has 14 residues. Trimming shortened V by 7 bases and J by 1 base, and 10 bases separated the two germline ends. The CDR3 DNA, read in part, is TGTGCCAGCACCCTGGGACAGAACACCGGGGAG. Translated, it gives CASTLGQNTGE. The complete CDR3 sequence is CASTLGQNTGELFF.

Details on this clone: The read ends 3 residues shy of where the CDR3 ends; the end is completed using the germline J gene. V and J are TRBV11-2 and TRBJ2-5, with 7 bases fitting TRBD2. CDR1 SGHAT and CDR2 FQNNGV come from the germline V gene. The CDR3 totals 15 residues. Germline trimming cut 5 bases from V and 0 bases from J; bases unmatched to any gene: 6. CDR3 sequence reads: CASSLLGGYQETQYF. CDR3 DNA (partial): TGTGCCAGCAGCCTCTTGGGGGGGTACCAAGAGACC.

Concerning this clone: Read data end 3 residues before the CDR3 end; the end is taken from the germline J gene. The chain employs TRBV19 and TRBJ1-2; D remains unclear. V was pared by 5 bases and J by 5 bases, with 9 bases between. The CDR3 length is 12 residues. CDR1 is LNHDA and CDR2 is SQIVND in the germline V gene (reference sequence). The sequenced CDR3 bases are TGTGCCAGTAGTGTCAAAGGGTATGGC. Residues: CASSVKGYG. In full, the CDR3 is CASSVKGYGYTF.

With regard to this clone: The CDR3 is cut off 3 residues early in the read; its end comes from the germline J gene. The chain employs TRBV10-2 and TRBJ2-5; no clear D gene. Germline V lookup: CDR1 WSHSY, CDR2 SAAADI. CDR3 length equals 15 residues. Trimming left V 0 bases short and J 2 bases short, with 10 bases between. The sequenced part of the CDR3 DNA is TGCGCCAGCAGTGAGTCAGGTCCCAAACAAGAGACC. Translating it yields CASSESGPKQET. The whole CDR3 reads CASSESGPKQETQYF.

Concerning this clone itself: The read terminates 3 residues before the CDR3 end, so the remaining end is supplied by the germline J gene. The chain has TRBV5-1 and TRBJ2-3; TRBD2 aligns across 11 bases. Germline CDR1 reads SGHRS; CDR2 reads YFSETQ. V lost 4 bases, J lost 3 bases, and 7 bases stayed unmatched. The CDR3 length is 16 residues. CDR3: CASSEGTSGLTDTQYF. CDR3 DNA (partial): TGCGCCAGCAGCGAGGGGACTAGCGGATTGACAGATACG.

To note about this clone: The read gets to within 3 residues of the CDR3 end, and the germline J gene fills in the rest. V usage is TRBV30 and J usage is TRBJ1-1; maybe TRBD1 (6 bases). Germline V gene lookup returns CDR1 GTSNPN and CDR2 SVGIG (reference sequence). CDR3 size: 13 residues. Trimming took 0 bases from V and 5 from J, leaving 10 bases between them. The CDR3 bases that were read are TGTGCCTGGAGTGTAGGAGGGGGTACTGAA. Translation: CAWSVGGGTE. In full, the CDR3 is CAWSVGGGTEAFF.

On this clone: The observed sequence ends 3 residues before the CDR3 terminus, with the missing tail filled in from the germline J gene. V usage is TRBV30 and J usage is TRBJ2-3; 12 bases line up with TRBD2. Germline V lookup: CDR1 GTSNPN, CDR2 SVGIG (reference sequence). V shed 0 bases and J 7 bases; nucleotides not matched to a gene: 8. The CDR3 length is 16 residues. The part of the CDR3 DNA that was read is TGTGCCTGGAGTGTAAGGTCTAGCGGGAGGGGGAATACG. Residues: CAWSVRSSGRGNT. From start to end, the CDR3 is CAWSVRSSGRGNTQYF.

Comments on this clone: The CDR3 end is not reached by the read, which stops 3 residues before it; the germline J gene fills it in. The chain uses TRBV6-1 and TRBJ2-4, with D perhaps being TRBD1 or TRBD2 (5 bases each). The germline V gene encodes CDR1 MNHNS and CDR2 SASEGT. The CDR3 sequence is 15 residues long. Partial CDR3 DNA: TGTGCCAGCAGTGACCCGCGAGGGGAGTTTTATGGT. Residues: CASSDPRGEFYG. The full CDR3 is CASSDPRGEFYGQYF.

Here the CDR3 reads CASSEQGASTDTQYF. Partial CDR3 DNA: TGTGCCAGCAGTGAACAGGGCGCAAGCACAGATACG. The chain couples TRBV6-1 to TRBJ2-3, with TRBD1 as a possible D gene (5 bases). Coverage ceases 3 residues before the CDR3 finishes, and the germline J gene fills in the end. This CDR3 spans 15 amino acids. Germline V CDR1 and CDR2: MNHNS, SASEGT. Between the trimmed V and J ends, which lost 2 bases and 0 bases, there was a span of 9 bases.

Turning to this clone: The read ends 3 residues shy of where the CDR3 ends; the end is completed using the germline J gene. The V and J genes are TRBV10-3 and TRBJ2-7; TRBD1 matches at 8 bases. The CDR3 is 14 residues long. The ends lost 4 bases at V and 2 bases at J; junction bases unmatched: 4. Germline loops: CDR1 ENHRY, CDR2 SYGVKD. CDR3 sequence reads: CAISGTGITYEQYF. The sequenced CDR3 bases are TGTGCCATCAGTGGGACAGGGATTACCTACGAG.

A word on this clone: The CDR3 is cut off 3 residues early in the read; its end comes from the germline J gene. The V and J genes are TRBV6-2 or TRBV6-3 and TRBJ1-2, with D perhaps matching TRBD1 (6 bases). The germline V gene has CDR1 MNHEY and CDR2 SVGEGT. CDR3 length: 15 residues. CDR3 DNA (partial): TGTGCCAGCAGTCCCGGGACACTGGCCTCCTACGAC. This sequence encodes CASSPGTLASYD. The whole CDR3 sequence is CASSPGTLASYDYTF.